Listed here are 11 T cell receptor beta chains from one sample, sequenced in a study of graft-versus-host responses after intestinal transplantation. TCRdb's table, derived via immunoSEQ multiplex PCR, lists solely in-frame clones and lacks some. The sample lists approximately 70,000 clones, more than 90% seen once, with around 7% in the top ten. The sample consisted of bone marrow, taken 700 to 850 days after intestinal transplantation. The receptors shown here come from a human patient who received an intestinal transplant, so some T cells may come from the graft donor.

V and J are TRBV7-2 and TRBJ2-7; the match to TRBD2 covers 13 bases. CDR1 and CDR2 from the germline V gene are SGHTA and FQGNSA. Trimming took 0 bases from V and 5 from J; bases not matched to a gene: 7. This CDR3 is 17 amino acids long. The CDR3 region has the DNA TGTGCCAGCAGCTTAGCCGTACTAGCGGGGGGGCCCCACGAGCAGTACTTC. It is translated as CASSLAVLAGGPHEQYF.

The chain carries TRBV27 and TRBJ1-4, with a weak D call TRBD1 (5 bases). The CDR3 spans 13 residues. Germline CDR1 reads MNHEY; CDR2 reads SMNVEV (reference sequence). Trimming stripped 4 bases from V and 8 bases from J, with 11 bases between. The CDR3 is CASSSGLREKLFF. The CDR3 DNA follows: TGTGCCAGCAGTTCGGGACTCCGGGAAAAACTGTTTTTT.

The V call is TRBV11-3, the J call TRBJ1-2; a possible D gene is TRBD1 (5 bases). Germline values: CDR1 SGHNT, CDR2 YENEEA. The CDR3 contains 12 residues. The V end lost 4 bases, the J end lost 10 bases, and 13 bases lay between the germline ends. CDR3 nucleotide sequence: TGTGCCAGCAGCTCAGGAGGGACGGACTACACCTTC. This translates into CASSSGGTDYTF.

The chain carries TRBV27 and TRBJ2-1; TRBD2 matches 7 bases. This CDR3 spans 15 amino acids. V was pared by 0 bases and J by 8 bases, with 7 bases of the junction left unmatched. Germline V gene sequence: CDR1 MNHEY, CDR2 SMNVEV (reference sequence). CDR3 residues: CASSLSAGVLHEQFF. CDR3 bases: TGTGCCAGCAGTTTATCGGCGGGAGTTTTGCATGAGCAGTTCTTC.

The chain uses TRBV28 and TRBJ2-7; D gene ambiguous. Trimming cost V 2 bases and J 4 bases, with 9 bases left between them. CDR3 length: 13 amino acids. Germline CDR1 and CDR2: MDHEN and SYDVKM. CDR3 sequence: CASSLEESYEQYF. The CDR3, as DNA: TGTGCCAGCAGTTTAGAGGAATCTTACGAGCAGTACTTC.

V gene TRBV6-5 combines with J gene TRBJ1-3; D gene unclear. V lost 6 bases and J 3 bases, leaving 6 bases between the germline ends. Per germline, CDR1 MNHEY and CDR2 SVGAGI. This CDR3 region has 12 residues. DNA for the CDR3: TGTGCCAGCAGAGAAGGTGGAAACACCATATATTTT. Translation gives CASREGGNTIYF.

This rearrangement joins TRBV11-3 to TRBJ2-7, with D unclear. CDR3 size: 13 residues. Between the trimmed V and J ends, which lost 0 bases and 6 bases, there was a span of 9 bases. Germline V gives CDR1 SGHNT, CDR2 YENEEA. DNA for the CDR3: TGTGCCAGCAGCTTAGACGGATGGGGCGAGCAGTACTTC. Protein sequence: CASSLDGWGEQYF.

V usage is TRBV28 and J usage is TRBJ2-3, with 15 bases that match TRBD2. Looked up from germline, CDR1 is MDHEN and CDR2 is SYDVKM. J lost 2 bases, V lost 4 bases, and 4 bases had no gene match. There are 17 residues in the CDR3. CDR3 coding DNA: TGTGCCAGCAGTTCCCGGACTAGCGGGAGGGCCACAGATACGCAGTATTTT. This sequence encodes CASSSRTSGRATDTQYF.

V and J are TRBV27 and TRBJ1-2; D unresolved. There are 13 residues in the CDR3. The germline V and J ends were trimmed by 6 bases and 2 bases, with 10 bases remaining between them. In germline, CDR1 is MNHEY, CDR2 SMNVEV (reference sequence). Written as DNA, the CDR3 is TGTGCCAGCAGGGGCGCCTCAAACTATGGCTACACCTTC. Its translation is CASRGASNYGYTF.

The gene calls are TRBV9 and TRBJ2-6; D is uncertain. Germline V gene lookup returns CDR1 SGDLS and CDR2 YYNGEE. V lost 0 bases to trimming and J lost 4 bases, with 11 bases between them. The CDR3 totals 16 residues. CDR3 nucleotide sequence: TGTGCCAGCAGCGTAGGACCCCGTTTAGGGGCCAACGTCCTGACTTTC. This encodes CASSVGPRLGANVLTF.

This clone was counted once. The gene calls are TRBV7-6 and TRBJ1-3, with unresolved D. Trimming removed 1 base at V and 1 base at J, with 14 bases between. This CDR3 is built from 17 residues. Germline CDR1 is SGHVS and CDR2 is FNYEAQ. The CDR3 is CASSLDQNRLSGNTIYF. CDR3 coding DNA: TGTGCCAGCAGCTTAGATCAGAACAGACTGTCTGGAAACACCATATATTTT.